Following are 4 T cell receptor beta chains from one sample sequenced in a study of radiotherapy plus CTLA-4 blockade in lung cancer. The assay was immunoSEQ multiplex PCR, and TCRdb's table has in-frame clones only and misses some. The sample shows around 70,000 clones, 70% to 80% of them seen only once. Specimen: peripheral blood, collected from a patient treated with radiotherapy plus ipilimumab. These receptors came from a human donor with non-small cell lung cancer whose response to radiotherapy plus ipilimumab could not be evaluated. Some clones in this sample may be carry-over from other donors' samples.

This chain links TRBV5-5 with TRBJ1-2; TRBD1 matches at 7 bases. This CDR3 contains 18 residues. The junction had 20 bases not matched to a gene; V was cut back by 1 base and J by 8 bases. The germline V gene has CDR1 SGHKS and CDR2 YYEKEE (reference sequence). The CDR3 coding sequence is TGTGCCAGCAGCTTGACCGAGAGCAGACAGGGACCCCCGGGGGGCTACACCTTC. Translated, it gives CASSLTESRQGPPGGYTF. The variable domain in full, completed from reference TRBV5-5 and TRBJ1-2, reads DAGVTQSPTHLIKTRGQQVTLRCSPISGHKSVSWYQQVLGQGPQFIFQYYEKEERGRGNFPDRFSARQFPNYSSELNVNALLLGDSALYLCASSLTESRQGPPGGYTFGSGTRLTVV.

The chain employs TRBV27 and TRBJ2-7, with 8 bases lining up with TRBD1. V lost 6 bases to trimming and J lost 4 bases; unmatched junction nucleotides: 5. The CDR3 is made up of 13 amino acids. Looked up from germline, CDR1 is MNHEY and CDR2 is SMNVEV (reference sequence). CDR3 amino acids: CASSPDRAYEQYF. CDR3 DNA: TGTGCCAGCAGCCCGGACAGGGCGTACGAGCAGTACTTC.

This chain uses TRBV5-1 with TRBJ2-7; TRBD1 is a possible D gene (5 bases). Germline V CDR1 and CDR2: SGHRS, YFSETQ. The ends were cut back, 3 bases at V and 6 bases at J, with 13 bases in the middle. The CDR3 sequence is 13 residues long. The CDR3 nucleotides read TGCGCCAGCAGCTGGACAATTGGGGCCGAGCAGTACTTC. Its protein product is CASSWTIGAEQYF.

This clone came up a few times. The chain's CDR3 is CASNFLSSGYRGRYGYTF. Here the CDR3 DNA reads TGTGCCAGCAATTTTCTTTCTTCGGGTTACAGGGGGCGGTATGGCTACACCTTC. This rearrangement joins TRBV28 to TRBJ1-2; 9 positions agree with TRBD1. CDR3 length: 18 amino acids. Per germline, CDR1 MDHEN and CDR2 SYDVKM. The V segment lost 7 bases and the J segment 5 bases; nucleotides outside the gene matches: 20.